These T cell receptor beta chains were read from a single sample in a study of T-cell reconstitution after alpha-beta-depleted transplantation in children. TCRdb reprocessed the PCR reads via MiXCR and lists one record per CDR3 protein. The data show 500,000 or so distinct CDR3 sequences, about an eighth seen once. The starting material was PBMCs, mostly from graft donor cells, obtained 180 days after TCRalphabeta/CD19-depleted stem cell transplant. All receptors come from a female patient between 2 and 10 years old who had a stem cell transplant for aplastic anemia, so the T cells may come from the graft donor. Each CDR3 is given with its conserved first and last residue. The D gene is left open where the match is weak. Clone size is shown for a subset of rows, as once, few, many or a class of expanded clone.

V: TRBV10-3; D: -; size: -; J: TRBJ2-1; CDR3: CAITSGAVSYNEQLF; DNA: TGTGCCATCACTTCTGGGGCGGTCTCCTACAATGAGCAGTTATTC
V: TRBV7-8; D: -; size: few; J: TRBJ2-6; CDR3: CASSLRLTGVSGANVLTF; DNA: TGTGCCAGCAGCTTGAGACTAACGGGAGTCTCTGGGGCCAACGTCCTGACTTTC
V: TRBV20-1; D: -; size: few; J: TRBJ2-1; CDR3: CSVITGGHNEQFF; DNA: TGCAGTGTTATCACGGGCGGGCACAATGAGCAGTTCTTC
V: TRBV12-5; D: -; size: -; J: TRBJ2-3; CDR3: CASGPDGRKGTDTQYF; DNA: TGTGCTAGTGGACCTGACGGCCGCAAGGGGACAGATACGCAGTATTTT
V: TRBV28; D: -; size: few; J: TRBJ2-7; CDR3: CASSLYFSRYEQYF; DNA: TGTGCCAGCAGTTTATACTTCTCCCGCTACGAGCAGTACTTC
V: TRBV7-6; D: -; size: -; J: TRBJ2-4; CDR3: CASSPGGGVNIQYF; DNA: TGTGCCAGCAGCCCTGGGGGTGGGGTAAACATTCAGTACTTC
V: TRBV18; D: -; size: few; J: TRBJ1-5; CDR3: CASSPGWVNQPQHF; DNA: TGTGCCAGCTCACCAGGGTGGGTCAATCAGCCCCAGCATTTT
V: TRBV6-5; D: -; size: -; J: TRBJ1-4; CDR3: CASSYEGRSNEKLFF; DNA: TGTGCCAGCAGTTATGAGGGGAGGTCTAATGAAAAACTGTTTTTT
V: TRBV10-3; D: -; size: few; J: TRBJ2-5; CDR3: CAISEGLWGQEQETQYF; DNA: TGTGCCATCAGTGAGGGCCTCTGGGGACAAGAACAAGAGACCCAGTACTTC
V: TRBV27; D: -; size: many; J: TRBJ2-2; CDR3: CASSLLRGAGTGELFF; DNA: TGTGCCAGCAGTTTATTGAGGGGCGCGGGCACCGGGGAGCTGTTTTTT
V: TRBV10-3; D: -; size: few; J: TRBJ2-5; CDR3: CAISDRAQETQYF; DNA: TGTGCCATCAGTGACCGGGCGCAAGAGACCCAGTACTTC
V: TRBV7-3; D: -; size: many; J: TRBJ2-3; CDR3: CASSPGGGRGTDTQYF; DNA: TGTGCCAGCAGCCCTGGGGGGGGCAGGGGCACAGATACGCAGTATTTT
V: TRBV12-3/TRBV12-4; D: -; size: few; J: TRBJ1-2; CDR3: CASSLEGEGIGYGYTF; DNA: TGTGCCAGCAGTTTAGAAGGGGAGGGAATAGGCTATGGCTACACCTTC
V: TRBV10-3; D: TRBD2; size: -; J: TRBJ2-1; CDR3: CAISETPTSGSVNEQFF; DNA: TGTGCCATCAGTGAGACCCCAACCAGCGGGAGTGTCAATGAGCAGTTCTTC
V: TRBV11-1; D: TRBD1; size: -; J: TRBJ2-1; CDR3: CASSSPGQGSGTYNEQFF; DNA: TGTGCCAGCAGCTCCCCCGGACAGGGATCAGGAACCTACAATGAGCAGTTCTTC
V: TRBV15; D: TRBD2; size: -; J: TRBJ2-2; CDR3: CATSVDSGATNTGELFF; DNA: TGTGCCACCAGCGTAGATAGCGGGGCTACGAACACCGGGGAGCTGTTTTTT
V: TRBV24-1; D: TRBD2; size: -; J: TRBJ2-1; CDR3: CATSDGTSPWEQFF; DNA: TGTGCCACCAGTGATGGGACTAGCCCTTGGGAGCAGTTCTTC
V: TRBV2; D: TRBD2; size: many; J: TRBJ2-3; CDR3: CASSRGLAGADTQYF; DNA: TGTGCCAGCAGCCGGGGACTAGCGGGAGCAGATACGCAGTATTTT
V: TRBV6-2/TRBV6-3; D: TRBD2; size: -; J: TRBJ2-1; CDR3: CASSVGLAGPFSYNEQFF; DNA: TGTGCCAGCAGTGTCGGCCTAGCGGGACCTTTTTCCTACAATGAGCAGTTCTTC
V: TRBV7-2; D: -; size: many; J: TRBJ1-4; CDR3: CASSLGGWANEKLFF; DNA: TGTGCCAGCAGCTTGGGCGGGTGGGCTAATGAAAAACTGTTTTTT
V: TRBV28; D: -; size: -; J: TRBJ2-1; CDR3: CASSLPRSLASLTSEQFF; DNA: TGTGCCAGCAGTTTACCGCGGTCGCTAGCGAGTCTTACTTCGGAGCAGTTCTTC
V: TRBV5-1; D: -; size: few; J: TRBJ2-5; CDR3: CASSLALGQETQYF; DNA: TGCGCCAGCAGCTTGGCCCTCGGGCAAGAGACCCAGTACTTC
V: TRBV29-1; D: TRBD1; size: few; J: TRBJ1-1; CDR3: CSVEGGTGKLNTEAFF; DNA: TGCAGCGTTGAAGGAGGGACAGGGAAGTTGAACACTGAAGCTTTCTTT
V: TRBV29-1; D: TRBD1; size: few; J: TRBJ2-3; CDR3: CSVLRTGVYTDTQYF; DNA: TGCAGCGTCCTAAGGACAGGAGTTTACACAGATACGCAGTATTTT
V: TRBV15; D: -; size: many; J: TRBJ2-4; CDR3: CATSRDNEVAKNIQYF; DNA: TGTGCCACCAGCAGAGATAACGAGGTAGCCAAAAACATTCAGTACTTC
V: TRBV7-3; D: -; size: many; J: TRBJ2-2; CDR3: CASSTNINTGELFF; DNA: TGTGCCAGCAGTACAAACATCAACACCGGGGAGCTGTTTTTT
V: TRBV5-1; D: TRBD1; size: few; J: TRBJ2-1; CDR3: CASSLDRGLNEQFF; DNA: TGCGCCAGCAGCTTGGACAGGGGATTGAATGAGCAGTTCTTC
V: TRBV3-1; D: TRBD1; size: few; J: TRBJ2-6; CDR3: CASRYRGNGANVLTF; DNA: TGTGCCAGCAGGTACAGGGGGAACGGGGCCAACGTCCTGACTTTC
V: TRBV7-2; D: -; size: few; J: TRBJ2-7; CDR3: CASSLAPLQQYF; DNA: TGTGCCAGCAGCTTAGCGCCCCTCCAGCAGTACTTC